This TCR beta chain is from a study of cytomegalovirus exposure and HLA in healthy donors (dated 2017 in TCRdb). As for the study more broadly: According to a later analysis, one platform produced both the approximately 110 validation repertoires and the 666 repertoires of the first cohort. A separate validation cohort of approximately 130 different subjects was used in addition to the approximately 610-subject first cohort. High-throughput TCR immunosequencing, statistical association of individual TCRs with disease status, and machine learning were combined to predict cytomegalovirus infection status. The aim of the study was to test whether cataloging public T cell receptors could identify signatures of past pathogen exposure. Overall study outcomes, separate from this receptor: A total of about 150 TCR beta chains were listed by the study as associated with cytomegalovirus. Across donors, most TCR sequences were observed very rarely, whereas some public TCRs were present in many individuals. The classifier was reported to diagnose cytomegalovirus status with high specificity and sensitivity in both the original cohort and the validation cohort. The authors suggested that the approach could potentially be extended to other disease states and immunological phenotypes. In vitro tests confirmed that a few of the cytomegalovirus-associated TCR beta chains recognize cytomegalovirus antigens. A later analysis found that TCRs clustered in the first cohort also tended to co-occur in the 110 or so validation repertoires, with about 94% of cluster scores above 0. A later analysis had no HLA typing for the validation cohort, so co-occurrence there was scored across all 130 or so repertoires.

Details on this clone: Its recognized antigen is unknown. No much larger clone is present one base from it, and per-base qualities are unavailable.

The library came from the immunoSEQ multiplex PCR assay. Per the authors' processing: A statistical classification framework was built to diagnose cytomegalovirus status from the catalog of TCR beta chain sequences. As stored in TCRdb, this immuneACCESS dataset retains in-frame rearrangements with V and J assigned. A fraction of the clones does not appear; measured against another copy, unresolved V genes explain less than half of the discrepancy, and the remainder lacks a known reason. The V and J calls and the clone size are those of that table, but D and trimming were determined from the DNA. The sample includes about 360,000 clones, with 80% to 90% observed a single time. The ten largest account for 0.8% to 0.85% of the sample. The donors were included in the validation cohort of around 120 subjects, a group kept apart from the roughly 680-subject first cohort. CDR1 and CDR2, looked up from the germline V gene (reference sequence), are MNHEY and SMNVEV. The CDR3, cysteine through phenylalanine, is 19 amino acids long. Solely the CDR3 DNA is kept, with 57 bases framed from the first base. Clipping removes 7 bases from V and 15 bases from J, with 33 as the unmatched junction base count.

The chain couples TRBV27 to TRBJ2-1, with 7 middle bases fitting TRBD1. The sample taken for sequencing was PBMCs. This sequence was found in a woman aged 18-35 years in good health and CMV-seronegative. The CDR3 amino acid sequence is: CASTLLGEGAGFGPRRRFF. The nucleotide sequence reads TGTGCCAGCACTCTCCTAGGAGAGGGGGCAGGGTTCGGCCCCCGCAGGCGGTTCTTC.